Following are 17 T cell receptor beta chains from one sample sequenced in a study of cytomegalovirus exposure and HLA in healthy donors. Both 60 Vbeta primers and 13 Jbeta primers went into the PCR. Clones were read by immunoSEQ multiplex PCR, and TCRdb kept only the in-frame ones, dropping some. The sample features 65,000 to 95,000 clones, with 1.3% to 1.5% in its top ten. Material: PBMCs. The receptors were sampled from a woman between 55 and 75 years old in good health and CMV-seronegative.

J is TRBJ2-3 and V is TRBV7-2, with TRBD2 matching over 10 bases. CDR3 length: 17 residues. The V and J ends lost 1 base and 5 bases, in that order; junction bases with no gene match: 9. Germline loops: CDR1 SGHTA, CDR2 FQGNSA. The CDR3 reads CASSLVRLAGGGDTQYF. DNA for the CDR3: TGTGCCAGCAGCTTAGTTCGGTTAGCGGGAGGAGGAGATACGCAGTATTTT. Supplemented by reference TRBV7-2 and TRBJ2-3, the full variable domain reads GAGVSQSPSNKVTEKGKDVELRCDPISGHTALYWYRQSLGQGLEFLIYFQGNSAPDKSGLPSDRFSAERTGGSVSTLTIQRTQQEDSAVYLCASSLVRLAGGGDTQYFGPGTRLTVL.

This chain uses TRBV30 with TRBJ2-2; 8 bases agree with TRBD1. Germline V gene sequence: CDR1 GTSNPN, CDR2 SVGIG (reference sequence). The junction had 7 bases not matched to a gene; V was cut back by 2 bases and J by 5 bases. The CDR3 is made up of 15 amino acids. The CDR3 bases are TGTGCCTGGAGTTTCGGGACAGGTTTAACCGGGGAGCTGTTTTTT. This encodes CAWSFGTGLTGELFF.

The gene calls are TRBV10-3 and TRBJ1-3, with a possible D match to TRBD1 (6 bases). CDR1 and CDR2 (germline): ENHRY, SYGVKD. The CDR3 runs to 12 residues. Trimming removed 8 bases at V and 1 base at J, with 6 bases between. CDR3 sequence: CAIGTSGNTIYF. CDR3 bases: TGTGCCATCGGGACATCTGGAAACACCATATATTTT.

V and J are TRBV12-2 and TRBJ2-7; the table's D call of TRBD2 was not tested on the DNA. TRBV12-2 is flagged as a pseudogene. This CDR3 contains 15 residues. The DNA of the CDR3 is TGTGCAAGTCGCTTAGTGTCCACCTACTTCTACGAGCAGTACTTC. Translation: CASRLVSTYFYEQYF.

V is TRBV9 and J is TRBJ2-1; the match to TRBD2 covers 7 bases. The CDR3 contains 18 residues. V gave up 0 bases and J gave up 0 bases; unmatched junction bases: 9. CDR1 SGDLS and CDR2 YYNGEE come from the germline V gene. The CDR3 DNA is TGTGCCAGCAGCGTAGAGGTGCCTAGCGGAAGCTCCTACAATGAGCAGTTCTTC. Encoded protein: CASSVEVPSGSSYNEQFF. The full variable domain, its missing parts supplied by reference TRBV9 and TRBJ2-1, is DSGVTQTPKHLITATGQRVTLRCSPRSGDLSVYWYQQSLDQGLQFLIQYYNGEERAKGNILERFSAQQFPDLHSELNLSSLELGDSALYFCASSVEVPSGSSYNEQFFGPGTRLTVL.

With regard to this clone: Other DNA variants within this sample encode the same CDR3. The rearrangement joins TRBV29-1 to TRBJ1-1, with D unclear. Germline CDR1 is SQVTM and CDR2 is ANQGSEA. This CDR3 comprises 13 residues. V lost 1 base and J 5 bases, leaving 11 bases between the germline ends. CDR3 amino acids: CSVEGQEGTEAFF. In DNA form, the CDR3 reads TGCAGCGTTGAAGGCCAAGAGGGTACTGAAGCTTTCTTT.

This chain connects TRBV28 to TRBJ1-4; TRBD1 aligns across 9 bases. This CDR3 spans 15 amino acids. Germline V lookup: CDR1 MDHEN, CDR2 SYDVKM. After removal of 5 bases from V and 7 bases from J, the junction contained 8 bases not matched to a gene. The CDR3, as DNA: TGTGCCAGCAGTACTACAGGGGGCAGAGGTGAAAAACTGTTTTTT. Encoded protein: CASSTTGGRGEKLFF.

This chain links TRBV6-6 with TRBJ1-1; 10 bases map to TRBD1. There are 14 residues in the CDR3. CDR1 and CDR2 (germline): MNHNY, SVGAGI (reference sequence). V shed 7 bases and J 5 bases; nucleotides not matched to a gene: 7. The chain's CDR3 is CASNPGQGLTEAFF. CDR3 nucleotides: TGTGCCAGCAATCCGGGACAGGGGTTAACTGAAGCTTTCTTT.

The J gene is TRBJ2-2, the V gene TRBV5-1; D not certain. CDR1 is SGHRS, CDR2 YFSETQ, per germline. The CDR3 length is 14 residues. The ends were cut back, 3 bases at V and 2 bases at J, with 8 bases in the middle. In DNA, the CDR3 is TGCGCCAGCAGCTACGACACCAACACCGGGGAGCTGTTTTTT. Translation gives CASSYDTNTGELFF.

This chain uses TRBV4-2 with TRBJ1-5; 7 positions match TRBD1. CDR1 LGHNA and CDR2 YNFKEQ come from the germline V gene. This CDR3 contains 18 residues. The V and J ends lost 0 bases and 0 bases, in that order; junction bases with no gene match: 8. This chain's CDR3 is CASSQDPGTEYSNQPQHF. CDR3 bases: TGTGCCAGCAGCCAAGACCCCGGGACAGAGTATAGCAATCAGCCCCAGCATTTT.

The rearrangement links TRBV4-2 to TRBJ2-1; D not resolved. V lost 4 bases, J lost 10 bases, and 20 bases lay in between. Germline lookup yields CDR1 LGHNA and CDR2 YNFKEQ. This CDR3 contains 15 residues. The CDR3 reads CASSRSTTSQSEQFF. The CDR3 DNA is TGTGCCAGCAGCCGATCTACCACCTCGCAATCAGAGCAGTTCTTC.

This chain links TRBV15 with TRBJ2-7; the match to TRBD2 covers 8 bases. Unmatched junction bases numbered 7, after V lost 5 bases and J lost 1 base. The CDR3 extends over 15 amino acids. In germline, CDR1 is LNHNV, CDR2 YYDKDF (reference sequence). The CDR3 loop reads CATSGGGIGSYEQYF. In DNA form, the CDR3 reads TGTGCCACCAGCGGCGGGGGGATTGGGTCCTACGAGCAGTACTTC. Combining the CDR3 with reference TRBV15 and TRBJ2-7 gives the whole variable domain DAMVIQNPRYQVTQFGKPVTLSCSQTLNHNVMYWYQQKSSQAPKLLFHYYDKDFNNEADTPDNFQSRRPNTSFCFLDIRSPGLGDTAMYLCATSGGGIGSYEQYFGPGTRLTVT.

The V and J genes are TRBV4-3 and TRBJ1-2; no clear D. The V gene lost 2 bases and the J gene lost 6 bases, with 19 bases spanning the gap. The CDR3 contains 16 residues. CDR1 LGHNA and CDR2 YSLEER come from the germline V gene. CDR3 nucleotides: TGCGCCAGCAGCCAAAACCGAGGGCTGCAGGAGGATGGCTACACCTTC. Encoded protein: CASSQNRGLQEDGYTF.

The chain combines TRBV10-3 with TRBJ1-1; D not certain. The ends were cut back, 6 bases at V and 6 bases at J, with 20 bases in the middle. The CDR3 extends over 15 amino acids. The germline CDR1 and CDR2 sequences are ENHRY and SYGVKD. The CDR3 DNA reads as TGTGCCATCAGGGGAAGTGGGAGGGCAGGAGCTGAAGCTTTCTTT. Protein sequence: CAIRGSGRAGAEAFF.

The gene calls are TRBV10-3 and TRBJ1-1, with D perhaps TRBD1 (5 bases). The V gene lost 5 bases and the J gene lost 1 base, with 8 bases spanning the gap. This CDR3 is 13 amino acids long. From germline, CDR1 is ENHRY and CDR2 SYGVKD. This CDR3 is CAISTTGNTEAFF. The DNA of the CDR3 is TGTGCCATCAGTACCACAGGGAACACTGAAGCTTTCTTT.

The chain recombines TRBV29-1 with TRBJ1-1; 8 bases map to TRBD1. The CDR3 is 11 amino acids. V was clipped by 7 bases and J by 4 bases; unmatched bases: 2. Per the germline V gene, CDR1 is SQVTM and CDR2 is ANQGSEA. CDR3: CSAGQGTEAFF. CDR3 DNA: TGCAGCGCTGGACAGGGCACTGAAGCTTTCTTT.

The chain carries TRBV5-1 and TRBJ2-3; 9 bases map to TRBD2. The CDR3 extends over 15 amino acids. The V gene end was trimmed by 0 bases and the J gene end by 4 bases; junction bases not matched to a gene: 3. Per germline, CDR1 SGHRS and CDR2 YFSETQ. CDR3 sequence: CASSLDGGRADTQYF. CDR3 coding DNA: TGCGCCAGCAGCTTGGATGGCGGGAGGGCAGATACGCAGTATTTT.